This T cell receptor (beta chain) comes out of a study of shared clonotypes between healthy human individuals. Study-wide findings and caveats: In contrast to clonotypes shared by all four donors, non-shared clonotypes had lower generation probabilities.

Data came from immunoSEQ multiplex PCR; TCRdb stores just in-frame clones and leaves some out. The sample lists approximately 1,000,000 clones, approximately 78% seen once, with 0.5% to 0.6% in the top ten. J lost 5 bases, V lost 5 bases, and 7 bases had no gene match. Looked up from germline, CDR1 is MDHEN and CDR2 is SYDVKM. This CDR3 comprises 15 residues. Of note for this clone: Its antigen is unidentified.

The source of this sequence is a man between 18 and 35 years old in good health. Some clones in this sample may be carry-over from other donors' samples. Sequencing input: memory CD4+ T cells from PBMCs. Subset defined: CD45RA-negative fraction. V usage is TRBV28 and J usage is TRBJ2-7; 12 bases are shared with TRBD1. CDR3 DNA: TGTGCCAGCAGTCCCGCGGGACAGGGGGCTCACGAGCAGTACTTC. Translation: CASSPAGQGAHEQYF.